One T cell receptor (beta chain) is described in this entry. Its antigen is unidentified. CD45RA-negative memory and CD45RA+ naive subsets were split from the CD4+ cells. This entry comes from a study of shared clonotypes between healthy human individuals. Overall study results and limits: Unshared clonotypes carried lower generation probabilities than those common to all four donors. Though the depth was large, rarefaction showed that sorted-subset sequencing was incomplete.

Each subset's genomic DNA was split evenly across several immunoSEQ plates. Measured with immunoSEQ multiplex PCR; TCRdb has only the in-frame clones, and not every one. This sample carries some 2,500,000 clones, roughly 92% of them seen once, and the ten largest clones take 0.37%. Sequencing input: naive CD4+ T cells from PBMCs. Subset noted: CD45RA+ positively selected. The receptor's source is a man aged 18 to 29 in good health. Some clones in this sample may be carry-over from other donors' samples.

CDR3 nucleotide sequence: TGTGCCAGCAGTGAATCTCGGGGTGGTCAGCCCCAGCATTTT. It is translated as CASSESRGGQPQHF. This chain connects TRBV2 to TRBJ1-5; D is ambiguous. Trimming cost V 2 bases and J 6 bases, with 11 bases left between them. CDR1 is SNHLY, CDR2 FYNNEI, per germline. The CDR3 length is 14 residues.